The T cell receptor (beta chain) under discussion was sequenced for a study of cytomegalovirus exposure and HLA in healthy donors. Study-wide findings and caveats: Several V segments, TRBV6-2 and TRBV6-3 among them, could not be told apart and were dropped.

The PCR ran on 60 Vbeta and 13 Jbeta primers. Generated by immunoSEQ multiplex PCR, the TCRdb table keeps only in-frame clones and is missing some. The top ten clones hold 4% to 5% of a sample with 90,000 to 120,000 clones, 77% of them seen once. To note about this clone: Its antigen is still unknown.

The V gene lost 5 bases and the J gene lost 8 bases, with 18 bases spanning the gap. CDR3 length: 15 residues. The germline V gene encodes CDR1 MDHEN and CDR2 SYDVKM. Sequencing was done on a sample of PBMCs. The sequence was collected from a male donor in good health and CMV-seronegative. The genes are TRBV28 and TRBJ1-4, with D perhaps matching TRBD1 (6 bases). CDR3 sequence reads: CASSIGERDTEKLFF. Here the CDR3 DNA reads TGTGCCAGCAGTATTGGGGAACGGGACACCGAAAAACTGTTTTTT. Full variable domain (remainder filled in from reference TRBV28 and TRBJ1-4): DVKVTQSSRYLVKRTGEKVFLECVQDMDHENMFWYRQDPGLGLRLIYFSYDVKMKEKGDIPEGYSVSREKKERFSLILESASTNQTSMYLCASSIGERDTEKLFFGSGTQLSVL.